The subject of this entry is one T cell receptor beta chain. These data belong to a study of blood T cell repertoires in COVID-19. In the original processing: Estimation of nucleated cell counts relied on the amplification of reference gene primers. Produced via immunoSEQ multiplex PCR; TCRdb's table is partial and in-frame only. V, J and clone size reflect that table, while D and trimming were determined from the DNA. The repertoire includes approximately 480,000 clones, approximately 89% of them detected once, and roughly 0.92% sits in the top ten. The length of the CDR3 is 15 residues. Germline CDR1 is SNHLY and CDR2 is FYNNEI. J gave up 5 bases and V 8 bases, and 12 bases lay outside the gene matches. Seattle's cohort entered during active infection and was followed longitudinally.

Sequencing was done on a sample of peripheral blood. The V gene is TRBV2, the J gene TRBJ2-3; 8 positions match TRBD2. The sequence was collected from a man aged 18 to 30 with COVID-19, enrolled during active disease. This CDR3 reads CASGVGSGNRDTQYF. CDR3 bases: TGTGCCAGCGGGGTGGGTAGCGGGAACCGAGATACGCAGTATTTT.